This T cell receptor beta chain was observed in a study of blood T cells in healthy people across ages (dated by TCRdb to between 2014 and 2017). As for the study more broadly: Template switching captured roughly one uniquely barcoded TCR beta cDNA molecule per two T cells in model experiments. Donors were grouped into four age groups: young (average roughly 15 years), middle-aged (39), aged (roughly 62) and long-lived (about 82). Using deep sequencing normalized with unique cDNA molecular identifiers, the study measured how TCR beta repertoire diversity changes with age. Donors of different ages were randomly distributed across sequencing lanes to avoid experimental bias. Two additional independent replicas of 1 million unique cDNA reads from the same blood draw were analyzed for two donors (one aged 18 to 30 and one aged 80 or older). The paper as a whole reports these results and caveats: Since profiling was done on bulk unsorted PBMCs, naive and antigen-experienced compartments could not be conclusively compared. The percentage of naive T cells measured by flow cytometry correlated strongly with observed TCR beta diversity. The CMV infection status of donors was not known, potentially confounding age-related changes in expanded clonotypes. Estimates of total diversity based on one million sequenced T cells were considered lower bounds and underestimates. Compared with the aged group, the long-lived group had more naive CD4+ T cells, fewer expanded clones and increased TCR diversity, suggesting age selection. Observed TCR beta diversity per million T cells fell roughly linearly with age, and a significant reduction was already apparent by age roughly 40.

Counted from cysteine to phenylalanine, this CDR3 has 15 amino acids. Only the CDR3 DNA is retained, 45 bases long and in frame from the first base. Systemically healthy Caucasian individuals from Russia, 35 to 50 in total and aged roughly 6 to 100 years, were included as donors. Each donor gave 9.5 to 10 milliliters of peripheral blood, drawn into EDTA-treated Vacutainer tubes. Ficoll-Paque density-gradient centrifugation was used to isolate PBMCs, with at least 6.5 million per sample. Total RNA was extracted from PBMCs with Trizol reagent, with at least 6 micrograms obtained per sample. The percentages of naive CD45RAhigh/CD27high T cells were determined by flow cytometry on a PBMC aliquot from every donor. Worth noting for this clonotype: Its antigen is not yet known. One end of the junction does not line up with germline, which may come from a read error.

The protocol used for the library was 5' RACE. Sequencer: Illumina HiSeq 2500. A second PCR of roughly 7 to 11 cycles was performed with a sample-barcoded 5' primer and a J-beta primer mix. A template-switch 5' adaptor carrying 12 random nucleotides introduced a unique molecular identifier onto each TCR beta cDNA molecule. At least 3 million CDR3-containing paired-end reads were obtained from each sample. The Mint cDNA synthesis kit, primed by a TRBC-specific oligonucleotide, was used to synthesize first-strand cDNA from all RNA. After uracil-DNA glycosylase treatment, a first 18-cycle PCR used universal primers M1SS and BC2_uni_R on all cDNA. In the paper's pipeline: For normalization, 1 million high-quality reads were randomly selected from each sample, with every read carrying a distinct molecular identifier. Instead of being binned into consensus sequences, reads that shared molecular identifiers were thrown out. MiTCR, with a Q25 quality threshold and the strictest error-elimination algorithm, was used for CDR3 identification, clonotype clustering and error correction. A nonparametric unseen species model with Euler transformation was used to estimate a lower bound on total TCR beta diversity. The raw public reads went through TCRdb reprocessing: fastp at Q25, MiXCR clone calling, in-frame beta chains kept. Records with the same CDR3 protein are collapsed into one entry carrying the most frequent genes and DNA. In this record, the V and J calls reflect TCRdb's handling and not the investigators' own analysis. Present in this sample are 650,000 to 1,000,000 distinct CDR3 sequences, approximately 35% of which were seen just once. The top ten clonotypes cover 10% to 15% of the sample.

What was sequenced was blood. The source is a man between 18 and 29 years old in good health. Here the chain combines TRBV12-3 or TRBV12-4 and TRBJ2-3; 10 junctional bases match TRBD2. CDR3 reads: CASTESGGAGGTRYF. The sequenced DNA is TGTGCCAGCACAGAAAGCGGGGGGGCCGGGGGTACGCGGTATTTT.